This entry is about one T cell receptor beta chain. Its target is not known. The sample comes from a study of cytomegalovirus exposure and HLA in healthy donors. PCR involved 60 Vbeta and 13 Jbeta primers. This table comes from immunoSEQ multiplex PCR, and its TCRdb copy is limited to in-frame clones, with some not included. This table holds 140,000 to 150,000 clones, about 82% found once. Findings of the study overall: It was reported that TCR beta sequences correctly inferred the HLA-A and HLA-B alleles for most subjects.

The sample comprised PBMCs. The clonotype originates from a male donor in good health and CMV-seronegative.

CDR3: CASSLVLLAGDTGELFF. Written as DNA, the CDR3 is TGTGCCAGCAGCTTGGTATTGTTAGCGGGAGACACCGGGGAGCTGTTTTTT. The J gene is TRBJ2-2, the V gene TRBV5-4; 9 nucleotides align to TRBD2. The CDR3 runs 17 residues. Germline V gives CDR1 SGHNT, CDR2 YYREEE (reference sequence). The J segment lost 3 bases and the V segment lost 0 bases, leaving 6 bases of the junction unmatched.